The rows below give T cell receptor beta chains drawn from one sample of a study of OX40 agonist ivuxolimab in advanced cancers. Generated by immunoSEQ multiplex PCR, the TCRdb table keeps only in-frame clones and is missing some. This table has about 73,000 clones, just under 90% appearing once. The sequenced sample was CD4+ or CD8+ T cells sorted from blood, obtained in a trial of the OX40 agonist ivuxolimab. The source is an adult with an advanced solid tumor such as melanoma, head and neck, liver or kidney cancer. The CDR3 runs from the conserved cysteine through the conserved F or W. D genes are given only for firm matches. Size values are once, few and many counts, or a class for expanded clones, and some rows have none.

>.|.|TRBV7-9|TRBJ2-3|12
TGTGCCAGCAGCTTATATACAGATACGCAGTATTTT
CASSLYTDTQYF
>.|.|TRBV6-5|TRBJ2-7|13
TGTGCCAGCCAATCGGACCATTCCTACGAGCAGTACTTC
CASQSDHSYEQYF
>.|.|TRBV10-3|TRBJ2-1|13
TGTGCCACCGAGGACAGTCCTTACAATGAGCAGTTCTTC
CATEDSPYNEQFF
>.|few|TRBV19|TRBJ2-1|15
TGTGCCAGTAGTATAACCGGGAGCGCCTACAATGAGCAGTTCTTC
CASSITGSAYNEQFF
>.|.|TRBV19|TRBJ1-2|15
TGTGCCAGTAGTATAGACGGATTGACCTTCTATGGCTACACCTTC
CASSIDGLTFYGYTF
>TRBD1|.|TRBV2|TRBJ2-3|14
TGTGCCAGCAGTCCGGACAGGGGTACAGATACGCAGTATTTT
CASSPDRGTDTQYF
>.|.|TRBV9|TRBJ2-2|16
TGTGCCAGCAGCGTAGCGGAGTTGGGGCTAGCCGGGGAGCTGTTTTTT
CASSVAELGLAGELFF
>.|.|TRBV25-1|TRBJ2-1|14
TGTGCCACCCCCGGTGGGCAGCCTTACAATGAGCAGTTCTTC
CATPGGQPYNEQFF
>.|.|TRBV6-1|TRBJ2-2|11
TGTGCCAGCAGTGACGGTGGGGAGCTGTTTTTT
CASSDGGELFF
>TRBD2|.|TRBV29-1|TRBJ2-5|15
TGCAGCGTTGAAGGACTAGCGGAAACTCAAGAGACCCAGTACTTC
CSVEGLAETQETQYF
>.|.|TRBV2|TRBJ1-4|11
TGTGCCAGCATCCTTAATGAAAAACTGTTTTTT
CASILNEKLFF
>.|.|TRBV5-1|TRBJ2-5|14
TGCGCCAGCAGCTTGTCGGTAGACCAAGAGACCCAGTACTTC
CASSLSVDQETQYF
>.|few|TRBV5-4|TRBJ2-7|14
TGTGCCAGCAGCTTGGCTACCTCCAGCTACGAGCAGTACTTC
CASSLATSSYEQYF
>TRBD2|.|TRBV2|TRBJ2-7|15
TGTGCCAGCAGGGGGGAGGGACTAGCAACGTACGAGCAGTACTTC
CASRGEGLATYEQYF
>.|.|TRBV27|TRBJ2-7|13
TGTGCCAGCAGCCGGGGGAGTACCTACGAGCAGTACTTC
CASSRGSTYEQYF
>.|.|TRBV15|TRBJ2-2|17
TGTGCCACCAGCAGAGAGGGAGTGGTAACGAACACCGGGGAGCTGTTTTTT
CATSREGVVTNTGELFF
>.|.|TRBV14|TRBJ2-2|15
TGTGCCAGCAGCCAGGTCGAGACGAACACCGGGGAGCTGTTTTTT
CASSQVETNTGELFF